This TCR beta chain is from a study of T cells after yellow fever vaccination. Background on the study: In the case of low-cell-number fractions, SMART-Seq v4 Ultra Low Input was used for preparation. Study observations and caveats: The booster response re-showed most primary clones: 96% CD4, approximately 85% CD8. Clonotypes appearing in both CD4 and CD8 compartments existed, and their share was small.

V lost 8 bases to trimming and J lost 6 bases; unmatched junction nucleotides: 10. The CDR3 totals 12 residues. Germline V gives CDR1 GTSNPN, CDR2 SVGIG (reference sequence). This clonotype was observed a few times. As yet, its antigen is unknown. 5'RACE template switching generated TCR cDNA, adding a universal primer site and UMIs. Each CDR3 protein gets one entry after TCRdb re-called the 5' RACE reads with MiXCR. The table shows some 150,000 distinct CDR3 sequences, with 9.3% occurring only once. The sequenced sample was CD8+ T cells sorted from PBMCs, obtained 45 days after the yellow fever booster vaccination. V gene TRBV30 combines with J gene TRBJ2-7, with TRBD1 matching over 7 bases. The source is a man younger than 30 who received the YFV17D yellow fever vaccine. The DNA of the CDR3 is TGTGCCGGCTCCGGGACAGTAAGCGAGCAGTACTTC. It specifies CAGSGTVSEQYF.